This TCR beta chain was identified during a study of T cells after posttransplantation cyclophosphamide. Here immunoSEQ multiplex PCR was the method, and the copy in TCRdb shows in-frame clones only, minus some. This sample carries about 38,000 clones and no singletons, and around 2.5% goes to the top ten. Trimming took off 2 bases at V and 6 bases at J, with 11 bases between the two ends. This CDR3 has 13 amino acids. Germline assignment: CDR1 SEHNR and CDR2 FQNEAQ (reference sequence). Findings and limits, study-wide: Later post-transplant blood repertoires were often dominated by donor CD8+ memory clones. Recipient CMV seropositivity and CMV reactivation strongly tracked TRB clonality.

Ten or more counts support this clone. Antigen: not known. The sequence was collected from a man aged 45-65 years in good health, CMV-negative, and a related stem cell transplant donor. The sequenced sample was PBMCs. This chain uses TRBV7-9 with TRBJ2-7; a possible D gene is TRBD2 (6 bases). This CDR3 reads CASSLTGDGEQYF. CDR3 coding DNA: TGTGCCAGCAGCTTAACGGGAGACGGCGAGCAGTACTTC. The full variable domain, completed using reference TRBV7-9 and TRBJ2-7, is DTGVSQNPRHKITKRGQNVTFRCDPISEHNRLYWYRQTLGQGPEFLTYFQNEAQLEKSRLLSDRFSAERPKGSFSTLEIQRTEQGDSAMYLCASSLTGDGEQYFGPGTRLTVT.